The 8 T cell receptor beta chains presented below share a single source sample, sequenced in a study of T cell responses to AZD1222 COVID-19 vaccine. Method: immunoSEQ multiplex PCR; TCRdb's copy keeps in-frame clones and lacks some. The sample contains about 120,000 clones, around 94% of which appear only once. Sequences were derived from peripheral blood, sampled 28 days after the second AZD1222 dose. These receptors originate from an adult who received the AZD1222 COVID-19 vaccine.

The chain links TRBV6-5 to TRBJ1-6; D unclear. CDR3 length: 14 residues. Germline V gives CDR1 MNHEY, CDR2 SVGAGI. V lost 10 bases to trimming and J lost 5 bases, with 15 bases between them. The CDR3 DNA is TGTGCCATTACCCGGACGGATCATAATTCACCCCTCCACTTT. Translated: CAITRTDHNSPLHF.

V gene TRBV5-1 combines with J gene TRBJ2-1; D is unclear. V lost 0 bases, J lost 10 bases, and 11 bases lay in between. The germline CDR1 and CDR2 sequences are SGHRS and YFSETQ. CDR3 length equals 13 residues. CDR3 residues: CASSLDGGNEQFF. The DNA for the CDR3 is TGCGCCAGCAGCTTGGATGGCGGTAACGAGCAGTTCTTC.

This clone was seen only once. The chain couples TRBV7-3 to TRBJ2-5; D is unresolved. Trimming pared 5 bases from V and 5 bases from J, leaving 12 bases between. This CDR3 region has 13 residues. The V gene's germline CDR1 is SGHTA and CDR2 FQGTGA. The CDR3, as DNA: TGTGCCAGCAGCCAGAGCCTTCTGGAGACCCAGTACTTC. The encoded protein is CASSQSLLETQYF.

The chain couples TRBV27 to TRBJ1-5, with D unclear. Looked up from germline, CDR1 is MNHEY and CDR2 is SMNVEV (reference sequence). The CDR3 runs 15 residues. The germline V and J ends were trimmed by 2 bases and 2 bases, with 10 bases remaining between them. This CDR3 reads CASSLDGIRNQPQHF. The CDR3 coding sequence is TGTGCCAGCAGTTTAGACGGTATACGCAATCAGCCCCAGCATTTT.

V gene TRBV7-8 combines with J gene TRBJ2-7; 8 bases align to TRBD2. CDR3 length: 16 amino acids. After removal of 5 bases from V and 6 bases from J, the junction contained 15 bases not matched to a gene. Per germline, CDR1 SGHVS and CDR2 FQNEAQ. For the CDR3, the DNA is TGTGCCAGCAGCCCCCATATCGGGGGACTAGGGGCCGAGCAGTACTTC. Protein product: CASSPHIGGLGAEQYF.

The rearrangement links TRBV18 to TRBJ1-5; 9 nucleotides align to TRBD1. The CDR3 runs to 17 residues. V was pared by 6 bases and J by 1 base, with 10 bases of the junction left unmatched. CDR1 is KGHSH and CDR2 is LQKENI in the germline V gene. This chain's CDR3 is CASSAGTGTASNQPQHF. For the CDR3, the DNA is TGTGCCAGCTCGGCCGGGACAGGGACGGCGAGCAATCAGCCCCAGCATTTT.

The rearrangement links TRBV7-3 to TRBJ1-2; 9 nucleotides match TRBD1. The germline gives CDR1 SGHTA, CDR2 FQGTGA. The V gene end was trimmed by 0 bases and the J gene end by 6 bases; junction bases not matched to a gene: 2. CDR3 length: 14 residues. For the CDR3, the DNA is TGTGCCAGCAGCTTAACACAGGGGGCCCATGGCTACACCTTC. It specifies CASSLTQGAHGYTF.

The chain carries TRBV2 and TRBJ2-3; TRBD1 agrees at 9 bases. Germline V gene data show CDR1 as SNHLY and CDR2 as FYNNEI. The CDR3 covers 15 residues. V was pared by 7 bases and J by 2 bases, with 7 bases of the junction left unmatched. CDR3 sequence reads: CASTGTGSLTDTQYF. The CDR3 DNA reads as TGTGCCAGCACCGGGACAGGGAGCCTCACAGATACGCAGTATTTT.